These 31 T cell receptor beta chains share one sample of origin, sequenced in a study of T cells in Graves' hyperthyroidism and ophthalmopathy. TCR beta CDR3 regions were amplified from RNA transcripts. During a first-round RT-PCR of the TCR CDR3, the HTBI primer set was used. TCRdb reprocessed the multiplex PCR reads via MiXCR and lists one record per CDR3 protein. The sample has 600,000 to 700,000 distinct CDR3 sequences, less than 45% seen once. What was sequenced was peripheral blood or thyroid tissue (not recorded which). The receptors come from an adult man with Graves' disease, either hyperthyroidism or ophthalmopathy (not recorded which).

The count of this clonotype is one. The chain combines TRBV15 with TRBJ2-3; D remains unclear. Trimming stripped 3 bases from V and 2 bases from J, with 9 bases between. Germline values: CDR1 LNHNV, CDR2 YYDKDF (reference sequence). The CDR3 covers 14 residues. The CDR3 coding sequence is TGTGCCACCAGCAGGGACGGCCTCACAGATACGCAGTATTTT. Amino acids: CATSRDGLTDTQYF. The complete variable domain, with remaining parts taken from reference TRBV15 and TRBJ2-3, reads DAMVIQNPRYQVTQFGKPVTLSCSQTLNHNVMYWYQQKSSQAPKLLFHYYDKDFNNEADTPDNFQSRRPNTSFCFLDIRSPGLGDTAMYLCATSRDGLTDTQYFGPGTRLTVL.

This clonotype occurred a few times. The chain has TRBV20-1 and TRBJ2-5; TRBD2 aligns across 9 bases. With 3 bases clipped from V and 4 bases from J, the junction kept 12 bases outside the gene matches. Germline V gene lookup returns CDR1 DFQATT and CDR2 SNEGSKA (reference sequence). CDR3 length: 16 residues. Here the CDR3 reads CSASADGLATGETQYF. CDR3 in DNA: TGCAGTGCTAGTGCCGACGGACTAGCGACTGGAGAGACCCAGTACTTC.

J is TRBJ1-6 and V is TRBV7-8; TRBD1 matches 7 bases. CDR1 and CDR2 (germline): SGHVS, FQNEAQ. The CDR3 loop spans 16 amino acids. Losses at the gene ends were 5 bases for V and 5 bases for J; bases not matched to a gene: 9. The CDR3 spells CASSVVVQGDNSPLHF. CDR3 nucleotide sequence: TGTGCCAGCAGCGTTGTCGTCCAGGGGGATAATTCACCCCTCCACTTT.

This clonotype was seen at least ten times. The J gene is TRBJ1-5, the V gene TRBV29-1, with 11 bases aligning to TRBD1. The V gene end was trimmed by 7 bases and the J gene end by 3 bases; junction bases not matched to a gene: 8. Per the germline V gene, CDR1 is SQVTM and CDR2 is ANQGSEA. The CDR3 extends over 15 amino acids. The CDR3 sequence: CSALVGQGANQPQHF. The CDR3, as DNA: TGCAGCGCCCTAGTAGGACAGGGGGCCAATCAGCCCCAGCATTTT.

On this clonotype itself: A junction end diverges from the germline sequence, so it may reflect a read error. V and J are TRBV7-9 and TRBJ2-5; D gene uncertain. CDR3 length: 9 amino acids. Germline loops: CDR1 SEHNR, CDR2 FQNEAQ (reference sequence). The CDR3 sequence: CASTQTTEF. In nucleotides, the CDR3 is TGTGCCAGCACTCAAACCACGGAGTTC.

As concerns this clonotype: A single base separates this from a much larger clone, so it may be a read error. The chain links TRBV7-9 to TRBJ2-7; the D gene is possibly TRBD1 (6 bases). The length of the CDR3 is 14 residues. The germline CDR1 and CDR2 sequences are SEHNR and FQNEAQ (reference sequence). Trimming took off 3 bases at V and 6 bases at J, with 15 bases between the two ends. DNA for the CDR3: TGTGCCAGCAGCTTTGGCAGGGGTAACTGCGAGCAGTACTTC. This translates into CASSFGRGNCEQYF.

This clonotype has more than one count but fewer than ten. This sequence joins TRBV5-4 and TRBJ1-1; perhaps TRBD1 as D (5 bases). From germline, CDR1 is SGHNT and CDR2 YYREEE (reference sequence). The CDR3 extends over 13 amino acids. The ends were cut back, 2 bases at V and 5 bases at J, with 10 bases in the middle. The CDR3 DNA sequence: TGTGCCAGCAGCTTACCGGGGCAGACTGAAGCTTTCTTT. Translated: CASSLPGQTEAFF.

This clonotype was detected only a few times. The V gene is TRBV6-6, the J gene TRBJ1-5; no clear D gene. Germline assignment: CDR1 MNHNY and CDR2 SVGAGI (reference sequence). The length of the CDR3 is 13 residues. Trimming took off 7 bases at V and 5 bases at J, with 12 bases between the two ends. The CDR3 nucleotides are TGTGCCAGCAAGGGCCGAGGATATCAGCCCCAGCATTTT. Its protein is CASKGRGYQPQHF.

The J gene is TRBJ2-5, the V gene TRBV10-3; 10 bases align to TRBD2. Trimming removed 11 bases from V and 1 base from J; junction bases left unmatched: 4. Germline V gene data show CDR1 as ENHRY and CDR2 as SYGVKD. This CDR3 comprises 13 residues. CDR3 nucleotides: TGTGCCGGACGGACTAGCGGCCAAGAGACCCAGTACTTC. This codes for CAGRTSGQETQYF.

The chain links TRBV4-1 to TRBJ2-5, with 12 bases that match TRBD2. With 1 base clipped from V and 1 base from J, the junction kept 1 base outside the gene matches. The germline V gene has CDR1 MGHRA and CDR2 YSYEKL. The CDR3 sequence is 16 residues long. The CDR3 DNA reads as TGCGCCAGCAGCCAAGCACTAGCGGGGGGCCAAGAGACCCAGTACTTC. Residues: CASSQALAGGQETQYF.

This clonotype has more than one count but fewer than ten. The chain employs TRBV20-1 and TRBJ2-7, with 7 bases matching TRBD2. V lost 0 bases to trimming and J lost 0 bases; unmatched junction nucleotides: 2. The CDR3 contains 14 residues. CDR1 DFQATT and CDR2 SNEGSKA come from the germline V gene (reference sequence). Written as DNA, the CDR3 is TGCAGTGCTAGAGAGGGCGGGGGCTCCTACGAGCAGTACTTC. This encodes CSAREGGGSYEQYF.

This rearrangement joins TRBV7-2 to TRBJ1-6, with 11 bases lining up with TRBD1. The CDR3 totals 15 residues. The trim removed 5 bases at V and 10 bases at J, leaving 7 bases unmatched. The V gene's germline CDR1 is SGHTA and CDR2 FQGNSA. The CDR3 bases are TGTGCCAGCAGCCGAAGGACAGGGGGCCAGTCACCCCTCCACTTT. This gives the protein CASSRRTGGQSPLHF.

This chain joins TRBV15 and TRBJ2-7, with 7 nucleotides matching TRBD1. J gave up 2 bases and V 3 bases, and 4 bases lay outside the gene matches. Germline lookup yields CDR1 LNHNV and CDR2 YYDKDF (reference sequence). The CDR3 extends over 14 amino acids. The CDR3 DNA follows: TGTGCCACCAGCAGCCCCGGGACAGCCTACGAGCAGTACTTC. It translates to CATSSPGTAYEQYF. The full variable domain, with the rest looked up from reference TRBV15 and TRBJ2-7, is DAMVIQNPRYQVTQFGKPVTLSCSQTLNHNVMYWYQQKSSQAPKLLFHYYDKDFNNEADTPDNFQSRRPNTSFCFLDIRSPGLGDTAMYLCATSSPGTAYEQYFGPGTRLTVT.

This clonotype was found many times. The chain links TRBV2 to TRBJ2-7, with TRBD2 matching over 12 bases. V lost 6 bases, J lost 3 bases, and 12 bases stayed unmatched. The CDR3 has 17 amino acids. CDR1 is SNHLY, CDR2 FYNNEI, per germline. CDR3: CASSNSLLAGGNYEQYF. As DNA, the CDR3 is TGTGCCAGCAGCAATTCGTTACTAGCGGGGGGCAACTACGAGCAGTACTTC.

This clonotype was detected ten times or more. The CDR3 region is CASSLQAQETQYF. As DNA, the CDR3 is TGTGCCAGCAGCTTGCAGGCCCAAGAGACCCAGTACTTC. This sequence joins TRBV7-2 and TRBJ2-5; D is unclear. The germline V gene encodes CDR1 SGHTA and CDR2 FQGNSA. Trimming removed 3 bases at V and 1 base at J, with 6 bases between. The CDR3 spans 13 residues. The full variable domain, with the rest looked up from reference TRBV7-2 and TRBJ2-5, is GAGVSQSPSNKVTEKGKDVELRCDPISGHTALYWYRQSLGQGLEFLIYFQGNSAPDKSGLPSDRFSAERTGGSVSTLTIQRTQQEDSAVYLCASSLQAQETQYFGPGTRLLVL.

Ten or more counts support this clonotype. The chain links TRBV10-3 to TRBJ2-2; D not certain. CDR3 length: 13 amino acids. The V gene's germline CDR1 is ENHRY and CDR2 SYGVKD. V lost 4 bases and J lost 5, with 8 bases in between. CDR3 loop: CAISAERTGELFF. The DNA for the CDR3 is TGTGCCATCAGTGCCGAACGAACCGGGGAGCTGTTTTTT.

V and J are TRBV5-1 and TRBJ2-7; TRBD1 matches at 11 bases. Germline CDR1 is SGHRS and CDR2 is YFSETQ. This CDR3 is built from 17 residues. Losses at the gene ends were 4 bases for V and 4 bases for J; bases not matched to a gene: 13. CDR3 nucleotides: TGCGCCAGCAGCCAAGAGGAGGGGACAGGGGGTCTTTACGAGCAGTACTTC. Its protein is CASSQEEGTGGLYEQYF.

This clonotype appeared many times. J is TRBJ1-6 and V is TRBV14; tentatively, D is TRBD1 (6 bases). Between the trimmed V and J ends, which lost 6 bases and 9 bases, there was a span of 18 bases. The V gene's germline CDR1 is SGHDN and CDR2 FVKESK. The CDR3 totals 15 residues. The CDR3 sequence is CASRPHGGPSSPLHF. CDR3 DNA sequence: TGTGCCAGCAGACCTCACGGGGGGCCGAGTTCACCCCTCCACTTT.

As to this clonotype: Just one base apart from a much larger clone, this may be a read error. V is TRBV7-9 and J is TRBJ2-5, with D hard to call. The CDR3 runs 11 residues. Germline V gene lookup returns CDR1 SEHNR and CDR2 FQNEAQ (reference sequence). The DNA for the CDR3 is TGTGGCAGCAGCTCGGACCAAGGGTGGGACTTC. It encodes CGSSSDQGWDF.

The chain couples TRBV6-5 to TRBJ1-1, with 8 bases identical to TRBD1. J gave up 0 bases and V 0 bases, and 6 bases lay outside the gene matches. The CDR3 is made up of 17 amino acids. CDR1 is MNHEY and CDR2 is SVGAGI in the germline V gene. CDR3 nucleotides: TGTGCCAGCAGTTACTCAGCGACAGGGGACATGAACACTGAAGCTTTCTTT. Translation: CASSYSATGDMNTEAFF.

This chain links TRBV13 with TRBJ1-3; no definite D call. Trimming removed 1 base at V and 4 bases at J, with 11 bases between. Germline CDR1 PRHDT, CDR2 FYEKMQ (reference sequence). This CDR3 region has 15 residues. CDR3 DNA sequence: TGTGCCAGCAGCTTAGAAGAGGGAGCAGGAAACACCATATATTTT. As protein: CASSLEEGAGNTIYF. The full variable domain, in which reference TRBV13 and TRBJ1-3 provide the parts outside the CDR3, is AAGVIQSPRHLIKEKRETATLKCYPIPRHDTVYWYQQGPGQDPQFLISFYEKMQSDKGSIPDRFSAQQFSDYHSELNMSSLELGDSALYFCASSLEEGAGNTIYFGEGSWLTVV.

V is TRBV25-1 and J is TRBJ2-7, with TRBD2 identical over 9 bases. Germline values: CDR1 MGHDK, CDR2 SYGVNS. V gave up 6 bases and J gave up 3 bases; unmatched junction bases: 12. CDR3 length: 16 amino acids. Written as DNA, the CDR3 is TGTGCCAGCAGCTCGACGACAGCGGGGGGATTCTACGAGCAGTACTTC. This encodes CASSSTTAGGFYEQYF.

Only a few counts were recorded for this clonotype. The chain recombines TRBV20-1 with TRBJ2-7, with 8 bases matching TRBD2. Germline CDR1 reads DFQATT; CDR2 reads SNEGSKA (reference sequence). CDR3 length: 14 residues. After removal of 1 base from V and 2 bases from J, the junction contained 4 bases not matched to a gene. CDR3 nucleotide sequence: TGCAGTGCTAGAGGCGTTAGCGGGACCTACGAGCAGTACTTC. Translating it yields CSARGVSGTYEQYF.

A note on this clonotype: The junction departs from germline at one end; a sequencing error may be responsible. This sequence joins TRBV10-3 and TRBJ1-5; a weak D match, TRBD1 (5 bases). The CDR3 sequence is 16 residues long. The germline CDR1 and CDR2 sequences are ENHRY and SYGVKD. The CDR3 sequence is CASSDRGKESNQPQHF. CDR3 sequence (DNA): TGTGCCAGCAGTGATCGGGGGAAGGAGAGCAATCAGCCCCAGCATTTT.

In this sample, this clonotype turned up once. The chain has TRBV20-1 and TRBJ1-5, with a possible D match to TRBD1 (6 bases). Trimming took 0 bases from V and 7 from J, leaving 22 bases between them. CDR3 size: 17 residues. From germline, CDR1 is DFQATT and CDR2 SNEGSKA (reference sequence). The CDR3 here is CSARDHRVVRLSQPQHF. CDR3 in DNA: TGCAGTGCTAGAGATCACAGGGTCGTTCGCCTGAGCCAGCCCCAGCATTTT.

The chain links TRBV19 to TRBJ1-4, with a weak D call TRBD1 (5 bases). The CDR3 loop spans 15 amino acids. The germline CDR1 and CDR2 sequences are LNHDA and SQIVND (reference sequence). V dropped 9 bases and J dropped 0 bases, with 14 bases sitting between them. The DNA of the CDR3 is TGTGCCAGCCATTCCCCGGGACCAACTAATGAAAAACTGTTTTTT. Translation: CASHSPGPTNEKLFF.

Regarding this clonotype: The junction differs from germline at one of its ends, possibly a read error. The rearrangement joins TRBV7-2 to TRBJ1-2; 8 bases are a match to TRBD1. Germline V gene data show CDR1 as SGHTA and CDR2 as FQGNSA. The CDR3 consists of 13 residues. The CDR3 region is CASSSGTGPGFTF. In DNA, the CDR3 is TGTGCCAGCAGCTCCGGGACAGGTCCCGGCTTCACCTTC.

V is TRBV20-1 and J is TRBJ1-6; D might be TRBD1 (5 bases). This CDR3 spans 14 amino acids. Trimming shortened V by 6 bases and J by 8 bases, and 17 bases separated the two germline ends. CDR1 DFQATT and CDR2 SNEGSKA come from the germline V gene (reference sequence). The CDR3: CSAQGRDSHSPLHF. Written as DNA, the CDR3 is TGCAGTGCCCAGGGCAGGGATAGTCATTCACCCCTCCACTTT.

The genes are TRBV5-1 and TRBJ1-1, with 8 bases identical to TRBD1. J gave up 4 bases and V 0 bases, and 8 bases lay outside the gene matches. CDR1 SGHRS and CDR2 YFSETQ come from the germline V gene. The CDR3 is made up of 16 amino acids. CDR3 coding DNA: TGCGCCAGCAGCTTGGACCCGGGACAGGCGATCACTGAAGCTTTCTTT. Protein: CASSLDPGQAITEAFF. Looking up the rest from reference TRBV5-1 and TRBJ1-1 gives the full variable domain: KAGVTQTPRYLIKTRGQQVTLSCSPISGHRSVSWYQQTPGQGLQFLFEYFSETQRNKGNFPGRFSGRQFSNSRSEMNVSTLELGDSALYLCASSLDPGQAITEAFFGQGTRLTVV.

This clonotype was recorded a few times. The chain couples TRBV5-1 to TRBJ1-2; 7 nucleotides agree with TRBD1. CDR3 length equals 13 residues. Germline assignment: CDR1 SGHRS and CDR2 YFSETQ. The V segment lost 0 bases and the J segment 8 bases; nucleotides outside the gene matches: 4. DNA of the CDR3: TGCGCCAGCAGCTTGGAGGGGGCGGGAGGCTACACCTTC. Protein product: CASSLEGAGGYTF.

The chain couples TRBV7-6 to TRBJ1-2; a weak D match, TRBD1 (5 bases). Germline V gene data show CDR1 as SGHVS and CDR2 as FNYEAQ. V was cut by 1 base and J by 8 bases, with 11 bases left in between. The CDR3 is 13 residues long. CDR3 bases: TGTGCCAGCAGCTTAGTCGGGGGGGGAGGCTACACCTTC. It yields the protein CASSLVGGGGYTF.